This entry concerns a single T cell receptor beta chain. Its antigen is unidentified. The record originates from a study of cytotoxic CD8 clonotypes in ibrutinib-treated CLL. Study context: For this cohort, patients were about a dozen relapsed/refractory and some 15 treatment-naive, while approximately 17 were IGHV unmutated. Study-level points and caveats: Samples from sustained-remission and progressing patients were taken at different times.

The protocol was immunoSEQ multiplex PCR, while the TCRdb copy is restricted to in-frame clones and leaves out a portion. The sample records tens of thousands of clones, around four fifths being singletons. This TCR came from a human donor with chronic lymphocytic leukemia. The sample in question was PBMCs, obtained after 24 months of ibrutinib treatment.

CDR3 DNA: TGTGCCTGGATTAGAGGGCGGTACACCGGGTCTGAAGCTTTCTTT. Amino acids: CAWIRGRYTGSEAFF. The chain combines TRBV30 with TRBJ1-1; no reliable D call. The CDR3 sequence is 15 residues long. Deletions cut 4 bases from V and 6 bases from J, with 21 bases between. Looked up from germline, CDR1 is GTSNPN and CDR2 is SVGIG (reference sequence).